This T cell receptor (beta chain) was profiled in a study of cytomegalovirus exposure and HLA in healthy donors. Study outcomes and limitations: CMV antigen specificity of a few CMV-associated chains was confirmed in vitro.

This CDR3 region has 17 residues. Trimming took 0 bases from V and 2 from J, leaving 11 bases between them. Per germline, CDR1 LGHNA and CDR2 YNFKEQ. Turning to this clone: What it binds is unknown.

In the PCR, 60 Vbeta and 13 Jbeta primers were used. Sequencing was performed with immunoSEQ multiplex PCR; in TCRdb, only in-frame clones are kept and a portion is missing. The repertoire consists of more than 110,000 clones, with about two thirds occurring once and the leading ten covering roughly 2%. This sequence was found in a woman aged 60-75 years in good health and CMV-seropositive. The chain links TRBV4-2 to TRBJ1-6; weak D call: TRBD1 (5 bases). The specimen was PBMCs. CDR3: CASSQEEVRAYNSPLHF. CDR3 coding DNA: TGTGCCAGCAGCCAAGAAGAGGTCAGGGCCTATAATTCACCCCTCCACTTT.